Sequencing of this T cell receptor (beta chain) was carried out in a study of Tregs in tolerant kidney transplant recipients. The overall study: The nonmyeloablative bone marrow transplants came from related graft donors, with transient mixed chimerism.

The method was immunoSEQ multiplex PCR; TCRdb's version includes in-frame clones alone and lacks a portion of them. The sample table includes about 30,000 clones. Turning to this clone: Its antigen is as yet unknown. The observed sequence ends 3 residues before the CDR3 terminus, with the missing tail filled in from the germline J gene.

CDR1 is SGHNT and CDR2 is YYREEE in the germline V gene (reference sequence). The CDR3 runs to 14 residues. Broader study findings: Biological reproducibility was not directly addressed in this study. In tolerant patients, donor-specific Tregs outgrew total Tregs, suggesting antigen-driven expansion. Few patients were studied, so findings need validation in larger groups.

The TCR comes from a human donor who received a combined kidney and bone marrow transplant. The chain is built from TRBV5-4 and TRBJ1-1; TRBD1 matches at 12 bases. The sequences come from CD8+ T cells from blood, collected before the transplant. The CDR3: CASSWGQGATEAFF. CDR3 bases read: TGTGCCAGCAGCTGGGGACAGGGGGCTACCGAA.